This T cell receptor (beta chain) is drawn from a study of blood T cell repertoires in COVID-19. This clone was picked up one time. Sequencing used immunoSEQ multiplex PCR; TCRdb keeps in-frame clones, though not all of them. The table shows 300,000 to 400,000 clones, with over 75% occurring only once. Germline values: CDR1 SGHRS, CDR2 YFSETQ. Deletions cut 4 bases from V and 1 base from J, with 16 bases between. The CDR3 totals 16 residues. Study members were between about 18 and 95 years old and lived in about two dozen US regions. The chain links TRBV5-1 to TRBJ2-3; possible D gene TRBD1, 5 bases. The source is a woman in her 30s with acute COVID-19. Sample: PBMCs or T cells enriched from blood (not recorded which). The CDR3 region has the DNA TGCGCCAGCAGCCCAAGGGGCCAAACGGGCACAGATACGCAGTATTTT. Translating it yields CASSPRGQTGTDTQYF.